This T cell receptor (beta chain) was retrieved from a study of cytomegalovirus exposure and HLA in healthy donors. Across the study: The same platform as the roughly 670 first-cohort repertoires was used for the roughly 130 validation repertoires, a later analysis reported. General study points: Investigators reported over 150 TCR beta chains as tied to cytomegalovirus. The CMV antigen specificity of a few CMV-associated chains was confirmed through in vitro analysis. Across donors, most TCRs were seen rarely, yet some public ones were widespread.

About this clone itself: The antigen is not known.

Sequenced by immunoSEQ multiplex PCR; TCRdb stores in-frame clones only, minus some. The sample holds over 110,000 clones, about 86% seen once. Trimming at V came to 1 base and at J to 8 bases, leaving 10 bases not matched to a gene. Germline CDR1 is LGHNA and CDR2 is YNFKEQ. The CDR3 runs to 16 residues. The chain uses TRBV4-2 and TRBJ2-1, with 8 bases identical to TRBD1. Sequencing was performed on PBMCs. This receptor was identified in a young man in good health and CMV-seronegative. The CDR3 loop is CASSQGSRGLIYEQFF. The CDR3 bases are TGTGCCAGCAGCCAAGGGTCCAGGGGGCTTATATATGAGCAGTTCTTC.